These 24 T cell receptor beta chains share one sample of origin, sequenced in a study of spatial heterogeneity in lung cancer. Via MiXCR, TCRdb re-called the 5' RACE reads, giving one row per CDR3 protein. The table lists 23,000 or so distinct CDR3 sequences, 4.5% to 5.5% of them singletons. Sample time point: sample taken at primary tumor resection. Whole RNA came from tumor, nontumor lung or frozen PBMC and was sequenced without being sorted. The sample here was PBMCs, taken at surgery. The receptors originated from a male donor with early-stage non-small cell lung cancer.

This clonotype has at least ten counts. The rearrangement joins TRBV10-3 to TRBJ1-4; possible D gene TRBD1, 5 bases. Germline loops: CDR1 ENHRY, CDR2 SYGVKD. CDR3 length equals 12 residues. V was pared by 6 bases and J by 8 bases, with 10 bases between. The CDR3 sequence: CAIRDIEEKLFF. The CDR3 DNA reads TGTGCCATCAGGGACATAGAAGAAAAACTGTTTTTT.

This clonotype appeared many times. The chain recombines TRBV7-8 with TRBJ2-7; TRBD2 aligns across 7 bases. The V segment lost 5 bases and the J segment 0 bases; nucleotides outside the gene matches: 4. The CDR3 extends over 14 amino acids. The germline CDR1 and CDR2 sequences are SGHVS and FQNEAQ. The CDR3 coding sequence is TGTGCCAGCAGCCCTAGGACTAGCTCCTACGAGCAGTACTTC. Protein product: CASSPRTSSYEQYF.

This clonotype is medium-sized by share. The chain combines TRBV5-4 with TRBJ2-3, with 7 bases fitting TRBD2. The CDR3 is made up of 16 amino acids. V lost 4 bases to trimming and J lost 4 bases; unmatched junction nucleotides: 12. Germline assignment: CDR1 SGHNT and CDR2 YYREEE (reference sequence). The CDR3 DNA follows: TGTGCCAGCAGCCCAGGCGGCGGGAGAACGGCAGATACGCAGTATTTT. Its protein product is CASSPGGGRTADTQYF.

This clonotype was counted only a few times. The chain is built from TRBV6-1 and TRBJ1-5; TRBD1 might be the D (6 bases). V was shortened by 5 bases and J by 7 bases, with 6 bases between the two germline ends. The CDR3 is 11 residues long. Germline CDR1 and CDR2: MNHNS and SASEGT. The CDR3 region has the DNA TGTGCCAGCAGTCAGGGGCAGCCCCAGCATTTT. Its protein product is CASSQGQPQHF.

In this sample, this clonotype turned up many times. CDR3 sequence: CASSFTGPGNTIYF. CDR3 DNA sequence: TGTGCCAGCAGTTTTACGGGCCCTGGAAACACCATATATTTT. The rearrangement uses TRBV28 and TRBJ1-3, with D unresolved. The germline CDR1 and CDR2 sequences are MDHEN and SYDVKM. Trimming cost V 3 bases and J 2 bases, with 8 bases left between them. The CDR3 has 14 residues.

CDR3 amino acids: CASSLSRGTQYF. CDR3 nucleotide sequence: TGTGCCAGCAGCTTATCTCGGGGGACCCAGTACTTC. V gene TRBV7-2 combines with J gene TRBJ2-5, with D possibly matching TRBD2 (5 bases). Deletions cut 2 bases from V and 7 bases from J, with 8 bases between. This CDR3 has 12 amino acids. The germline V gene has CDR1 SGHTA and CDR2 FQGNSA.

At least ten counts were recorded for this clonotype. V is TRBV19 and J is TRBJ2-1, with 9 bases aligning to TRBD1. The CDR3 length is 14 residues. The ends lost 4 bases at V and 10 bases at J; junction bases unmatched: 8. Germline V gene lookup returns CDR1 LNHDA and CDR2 SQIVND (reference sequence). The chain's CDR3 is CASSTSDRGGEQFF. The CDR3 DNA sequence: TGTGCCAGTAGTACCTCGGACAGGGGAGGAGAGCAGTTCTTC.

This clonotype was seen repeatedly, ten times or more. The chain joins TRBV20-1 to TRBJ1-6, with a possible D match to TRBD1 (6 bases). Germline V lookup: CDR1 DFQATT, CDR2 SNEGSKA (reference sequence). The CDR3 is 15 amino acids. Trimming left V 6 bases short and J 6 bases short, with 18 bases between. The DNA of the CDR3 is TGCAGTGCACCGCGACAGGCCCCGGGTAATTCACCCCTCCACTTT. This translates into CSAPRQAPGNSPLHF.

In this sample, this clonotype turned up many times. V and J are TRBV18 and TRBJ2-3, with TRBD1 as a possible D gene (5 bases). This CDR3 has 13 residues. Between the trimmed V and J ends, which lost 3 bases and 3 bases, there was a span of 7 bases. The V gene's germline CDR1 is KGHSH and CDR2 LQKENI. The CDR3 here is CASSPGLTDTQYF. In DNA form, the CDR3 reads TGTGCCAGCTCACCGGGGCTGACAGATACGCAGTATTTT.

This clonotype was counted at least ten times. The J gene is TRBJ2-1, the V gene TRBV5-1; D gene unclear. Germline loops: CDR1 SGHRS, CDR2 YFSETQ. The CDR3 totals 13 residues. V lost 0 bases and J 8 bases, leaving 9 bases between the germline ends. The CDR3 nucleotides are TGCGCCAGCAGCTTGGTTAGCATGGATGAGCAGTTCTTC. It translates to CASSLVSMDEQFF.

This clonotype was seen at least ten times. The genes are TRBV6-6 and TRBJ2-3, with D tentatively TRBD1 or TRBD2 (5 bases each). CDR1 and CDR2 from the germline V gene are MNHNY and SVGAGI (reference sequence). The CDR3 is 14 residues long. V lost 4 bases and J 0 bases, leaving 8 bases between the germline ends. The CDR3 here is CASSWGSSTDTQYF. In DNA, the CDR3 is TGTGCCAGCAGTTGGGGGTCAAGCACAGATACGCAGTATTTT.

This clonotype rates as medium-sized. The rearrangement uses TRBV7-8 and TRBJ2-1; weak D call: TRBD1 (6 bases). The V end was cut by 5 bases, the J end by 4 bases, with 15 bases between. Per germline, CDR1 SGHVS and CDR2 FQNEAQ. This CDR3 comprises 15 residues. CDR3 amino acids: CASSLWRGGYNEQFF. The CDR3 nucleotides are TGTGCCAGCAGCCTCTGGAGAGGGGGATACAATGAGCAGTTCTTC.

This clonotype was found many times. The chain carries TRBV28 and TRBJ1-6, with D possibly being TRBD1 (6 bases). V was cut by 6 bases and J by 6 bases, with 15 bases left in between. The length of the CDR3 is 15 residues. From germline, CDR1 is MDHEN and CDR2 SYDVKM. This CDR3 is CASSSGGGGNSPLHF. Written as DNA, the CDR3 is TGTGCCAGCAGCTCTGGAGGGGGGGGTAATTCACCCCTCCACTTT.

In this sample, this clonotype turned up many times. The chain carries TRBV2 and TRBJ2-2; 8 positions match TRBD1. Germline V lookup: CDR1 SNHLY, CDR2 FYNNEI. The J segment lost 0 bases and the V segment lost 6 bases, leaving 6 bases of the junction unmatched. The CDR3 is 16 residues long. CDR3 nucleotides: TGTGCCAGCAGCCCCAGGGGGCAATCGAACACCGGGGAGCTGTTTTTT. Translating gives CASSPRGQSNTGELFF.

This clonotype rates as medium-sized. The V and J genes are TRBV10-3 and TRBJ2-3; 8 nucleotides align to TRBD2. The V and J ends lost 7 bases and 2 bases, in that order; junction bases with no gene match: 8. Germline V gives CDR1 ENHRY, CDR2 SYGVKD. The CDR3 covers 15 residues. The CDR3 reads CAITSGTRSTDTQYF. For the CDR3, the DNA is TGTGCCATCACCAGCGGGACTAGGTCCACAGATACGCAGTATTTT.

This clonotype was detected many times. The rearrangement links TRBV20-1 to TRBJ1-2, with D perhaps matching TRBD1 (6 bases). Germline V CDR1 and CDR2: DFQATT, SNEGSKA (reference sequence). Trimming removed 5 bases at V and 8 bases at J, with 21 bases between. The CDR3 length is 14 residues. The CDR3 here is CSAPLSQTGPGYTF. The DNA of the CDR3 is TGCAGTGCTCCTTTGTCGCAAACAGGGCCCGGCTACACCTTC.

This clonotype has ten or more counts. The junction departs from the called germline gene at one end, perhaps through a read error. The gene calls are TRBV20-1 and TRBJ1-2; D is undetermined. This CDR3 is built from 11 residues. Germline CDR1 reads DFQATT; CDR2 reads SNEGSKA (reference sequence). CDR3 amino acids: CSAREYPEAIF. As DNA, the CDR3 is TGCAGTGCTAGAGAATACCCCGAGGCGATCTTC.

This clonotype has ten or more counts. The chain combines TRBV3-1 with TRBJ1-2; no reliable D call. The germline V gene has CDR1 LGHDT and CDR2 YNNKEL (reference sequence). The CDR3 extends over 15 amino acids. V was pared by 2 bases and J by 4 bases, with 14 bases between. The CDR3 is CASSQLPPLGYGYTF. The CDR3 DNA sequence: TGTGCCAGCAGCCAATTACCACCGTTGGGCTATGGCTACACCTTC.

To note about this clonotype: One end of the junction is discordant with germline, which a read error may explain. The chain combines TRBV7-7 with TRBJ2-1; D unclear. The CDR3 extends over 14 amino acids. Germline V gene lookup returns CDR1 SSHAT and CDR2 FNYEAQ (reference sequence). The CDR3 bases are TGTGCTAGCAGCTTGACACCAGGTAACAATGAGCAGTTCTTC. Protein: CASSLTPGNNEQFF.

This clonotype was seen repeatedly, ten times or more. This chain joins TRBV24-1 and TRBJ2-1; the D gene is possibly TRBD1 (5 bases). Germline V gene data show CDR1 as KGHDR and CDR2 as SFDVKD. The CDR3 totals 15 residues. V was clipped by 5 bases and J by 2 bases, with 12 bases between them. Here the CDR3 DNA reads TGTGCCACCAGTGCGGTCAGGGCTACCTACAATGAGCAGTTCTTC. Protein: CATSAVRATYNEQFF.

This clonotype came up many times. This chain joins TRBV4-2 and TRBJ2-2, with D tentatively TRBD2 (5 bases). This CDR3 has 13 residues. V gave up 1 base and J gave up 7 bases, with 7 bases separating them. Germline V gives CDR1 LGHNA, CDR2 YNFKEQ. CDR3 residues: CASSQGRDGELFF. CDR3 in DNA: TGTGCCAGCAGCCAAGGACGGGACGGGGAGCTGTTTTTT.

This clonotype occurred many times. V and J are TRBV6-1 and TRBJ2-1; D unclear. The V gene's germline CDR1 is MNHNS and CDR2 SASEGT. Trimming left V 8 bases short and J 5 bases short, with 10 bases between. The CDR3 runs 12 residues. CDR3 DNA sequence: TGTGCCAGCTTAGCTGGGGACAATGAGCAGTTCTTC. Its translation: CASLAGDNEQFF.

This clonotype has a count of ten or more. The chain uses TRBV28 and TRBJ1-2; D is possibly TRBD1 (5 bases). Trimming removed 10 bases from V and 2 bases from J, with 11 bases in between. The CDR3 has 12 amino acids. Germline lookup yields CDR1 MDHEN and CDR2 SYDVKM. The CDR3 spells CATSDSNYGYTF. The CDR3 nucleotides are TGTGCCACCTCTGACAGCAACTATGGCTACACCTTC.

This clonotype came up many times. This sequence joins TRBV5-1 and TRBJ2-7, with TRBD1 matching 9 bases. The germline V gene encodes CDR1 SGHRS and CDR2 YFSETQ. V was clipped by 4 bases and J by 0 bases; unmatched bases: 5. The CDR3 has 15 amino acids. The DNA of the CDR3 is TGCGCCAGCAGCGCGGGACAGGGTCTCTCCTACGAGCAGTACTTC. It yields the protein CASSAGQGLSYEQYF.